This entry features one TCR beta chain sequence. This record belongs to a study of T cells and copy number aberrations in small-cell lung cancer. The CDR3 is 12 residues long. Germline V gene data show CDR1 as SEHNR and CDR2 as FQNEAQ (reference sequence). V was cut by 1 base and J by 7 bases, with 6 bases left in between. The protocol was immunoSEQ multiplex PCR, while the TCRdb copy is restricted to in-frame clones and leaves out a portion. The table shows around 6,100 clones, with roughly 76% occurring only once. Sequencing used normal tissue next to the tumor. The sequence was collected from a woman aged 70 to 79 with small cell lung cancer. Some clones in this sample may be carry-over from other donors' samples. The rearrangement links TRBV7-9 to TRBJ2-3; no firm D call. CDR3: CASSLDGNTQYF. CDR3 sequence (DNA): TGTGCCAGCAGCTTAGACGGAAATACGCAGTATTTT.